These 5 T cell receptor beta chains were all obtained from the same sample, sequenced in a study of T cell responses to AZD1222 COVID-19 vaccine. Assay used: immunoSEQ multiplex PCR; TCRdb lists only in-frame clones, some missing. Altogether about 150,000 clones are present, 90% being singletons, with the ten largest covering about 1.6%. The sample was peripheral blood, taken 28 days after the second AZD1222 dose. The receptor set was obtained from an adult who received the AZD1222 COVID-19 vaccine.

The chain is built from TRBV12-5 and TRBJ1-3; D gene unclear. Trimming removed 2 bases from V and 0 bases from J, with 8 bases in between. The CDR3 runs to 15 residues. Germline assignment: CDR1 LGHNT and CDR2 FRNRAP. CDR3 bases: TGTGCTAGTGGTTTGAACAGTGCCTCTGGAAACACCATATATTTT. Amino acid sequence: CASGLNSASGNTIYF.

This CDR3 is CASSSTGDTNEKLFF. CDR3 in DNA: TGTGCCAGCAGCTCTACAGGGGATACTAATGAAAAACTGTTTTTT. The rearrangement joins TRBV5-5 to TRBJ1-4; 7 bases agree with TRBD1. Trimming at V came to 3 bases and at J to 2 bases, leaving 4 bases not matched to a gene. The CDR3 covers 15 residues. Germline values: CDR1 SGHKS, CDR2 YYEKEE (reference sequence).

This rearrangement joins TRBV6-5 to TRBJ2-1, with 9 nucleotides matching TRBD2. The ends lost 6 bases at V and 5 bases at J; junction bases unmatched: 8. There are 15 residues in the CDR3. From germline, CDR1 is MNHEY and CDR2 SVGAGI. The CDR3 loop is CASRSVAGAHNEQFF. For the CDR3, the DNA is TGTGCCAGCAGATCGGTAGCGGGAGCCCACAATGAGCAGTTCTTC.

V gene TRBV13 combines with J gene TRBJ1-6; 10 nucleotides agree with TRBD1. This CDR3 comprises 14 residues. The germline V gene has CDR1 PRHDT and CDR2 FYEKMQ (reference sequence). V shed 5 bases, J shed 9 bases, and the junction held 4 bases outside the gene matches. The CDR3 DNA follows: TGTGCCAGCAGCCCTTGGGACAGGGGTTCACCCCTCCACTTT. It translates to CASSPWDRGSPLHF. Supplemented by reference TRBV13 and TRBJ1-6, the full variable domain reads AAGVIQSPRHLIKEKRETATLKCYPIPRHDTVYWYQQGPGQDPQFLISFYEKMQSDKGSIPDRFSAQQFSDYHSELNMSSLELGDSALYFCASSPWDRGSPLHFGNGTRLTVT.

The rearrangement links TRBV4-2 to TRBJ1-1; D gene unclear. Trimming took 2 bases from V and 1 from J, leaving 11 bases between them. CDR3 length: 15 residues. Germline CDR1 reads LGHNA; CDR2 reads YNFKEQ. This CDR3 is CASSQHKRGNTEAFF. For the CDR3, the DNA is TGTGCCAGCAGCCAACATAAACGGGGGAACACTGAAGCTTTCTTT.